This T cell receptor delta chain comes out of a study of gamma-delta chains in newborns, infants, children. Study at large: Microbial exposure reportedly drives polyclonal innate γδ T cell expansion after birth.

TCRdb re-analyzed the reads via CATT. The table has 8,500 to 13,000 delta-chain clones, about 3.5% seen once. In germline, CDR1 is TVYSNPD, CDR2 GDNSRS (reference sequence). The CDR3 runs 18 residues. Trimming left V 4 bases short and J 0 bases short, with 27 bases between. The sample consisted of blood. The receptor was derived from a child who was a newborn, infant or young child, either healthy, febrile or measles-vaccinated (not recorded which). This chain links TRDV3 with TRDJ1; D is possibly TRDD3 (5 bases). The CDR3 sequence: CASPRPRRGPKYTDKLIF. The DNA for the CDR3 is TGTGCCTCCCCTCGCCCCCGCCGGGGACCTAAGTACACCGATAAACTCATCTTT. The whole variable domain, remainder taken from reference TRDV3 and TRDJ1, is CDKVTQSSPDQTVASGSEVVLLCTYDTVYSNPDLFWYRIRPDYSFQFVFYGDNSRSEGADFTQGRFSVKHILTQKAFHLVISPVRTEDSATYYCASPRPRRGPKYTDKLIFGKGTRVTVEP.